The 16 T cell receptor beta chains presented below share a single source sample, sequenced in a study of cytomegalovirus exposure and HLA in healthy donors. The PCR made use of 60 Vbeta and 13 Jbeta primers. Using immunoSEQ multiplex PCR, the repertoire was profiled, and TCRdb retains in-frame clones only, with some absent. The table includes approximately 240,000 clones, around 88% detected once. The sample taken for sequencing was PBMCs. These receptor sequences come from a woman aged 18-29 years in good health and CMV-seronegative.

The J gene is TRBJ2-7, the V gene TRBV9; the D gene is possibly TRBD1 (8 bases). The CDR3 sequence is 14 residues long. The V and J ends lost 5 bases and 3 bases respectively, with 15 bases between them. CDR1 SGDLS and CDR2 YYNGEE come from the germline V gene. The CDR3 DNA sequence: TGTGCCAGCAGTACAGGGGGAGGGGGCTACGAGCAGTACTTC. Protein: CASSTGGGGYEQYF.

The genes are TRBV7-2 and TRBJ2-1; the match to TRBD2 covers 8 bases. Germline V gene data show CDR1 as SGHTA and CDR2 as FQGNSA. The junction had 9 bases not matched to a gene; V was cut back by 2 bases and J by 6 bases. The CDR3 has 16 residues. This CDR3 is CASSLMGAGVLNEQFF. CDR3 DNA sequence: TGTGCCAGCAGCTTAATGGGAGCGGGAGTACTCAATGAGCAGTTCTTC.

The chain joins TRBV10-2 to TRBJ2-1, with D perhaps matching TRBD2 (6 bases). The CDR3 spans 13 residues. Germline V lookup: CDR1 WSHSY, CDR2 SAAADI. The V and J ends lost 7 bases and 8 bases respectively, with 15 bases between them. CDR3: CASTKTSTDEQFF. In DNA form, the CDR3 reads TGCGCCAGCACCAAGACTAGTACGGATGAGCAGTTCTTC.

The chain is built from TRBV29-1 and TRBJ2-3; 10 nucleotides agree with TRBD2. The CDR3 has 13 amino acids. V was pared by 6 bases and J by 4 bases, with 4 bases of the junction left unmatched. CDR1 SQVTM and CDR2 ANQGSEA come from the germline V gene. CDR3 DNA sequence: TGCAGCGTCGGTAGCGGGAGGTCAGATACGCAGTATTTT. Its protein product is CSVGSGRSDTQYF.

The V gene is TRBV9, the J gene TRBJ2-7, with D tentatively TRBD2 (7 bases). V dropped 0 bases and J dropped 7 bases, with 17 bases sitting between them. In germline, CDR1 is SGDLS, CDR2 YYNGEE. The CDR3 has 15 amino acids. The CDR3 sequence: CASSVGMGGAREQYF. The CDR3 DNA follows: TGTGCCAGCAGCGTAGGAATGGGGGGGGCCCGTGAGCAGTACTTC. Based on the CDR3 plus reference TRBV9 and TRBJ2-7, the full variable domain is DSGVTQTPKHLITATGQRVTLRCSPRSGDLSVYWYQQSLDQGLQFLIQYYNGEERAKGNILERFSAQQFPDLHSELNLSSLELGDSALYFCASSVGMGGAREQYFGPGTRLTVT.

The J gene is TRBJ2-1, the V gene TRBV4-3, with D uncertain. The CDR3 sequence is 11 residues long. V was shortened by 1 base and J by 8 bases, with 3 bases between the two germline ends. Germline V gene sequence: CDR1 LGHNA, CDR2 YSLEER. CDR3 coding DNA: TGCGCCAGCAGCCAAGGGCATGAGCAGTTCTTC. Protein: CASSQGHEQFF.

This sequence joins TRBV15 and TRBJ2-2; the D gene is possibly TRBD2 (5 bases). V shed 5 bases and J shed 4 bases, with 14 bases lying between them. The CDR3 is 15 residues long. Germline lookup yields CDR1 LNHNV and CDR2 YYDKDF (reference sequence). Written as DNA, the CDR3 is TGTGCCACCAGCCGCCAGACTACGATCACCGGGGAGCTGTTTTTT. This codes for CATSRQTTITGELFF.

This chain links TRBV7-9 with TRBJ2-1, with 10 positions matching TRBD2. CDR3 size: 19 residues. Germline V gene lookup returns CDR1 SEHNR and CDR2 FQNEAQ (reference sequence). With V trimmed by 1 base and J by 3 bases, 12 bases remained unmatched. CDR3 DNA sequence: TGTGCCAGCAGCTTAGGTGATTTAGGAGCGGGAGGGGGCTACAATGAGCAGTTCTTC. It specifies CASSLGDLGAGGGYNEQFF.

This clone was seen once. The V call is TRBV4-3, the J call TRBJ2-5; 9 nucleotides match TRBD2. The J call may be mistaken, given a closer DNA end match to TRBJ2-7. The CDR3 loop spans 16 amino acids. Germline values: CDR1 LGHNA, CDR2 YSLEER. This CDR3 reads CASSQDLAGASYEQYF. The CDR3 coding sequence is TGCGCCAGCAGCCAAGATTTAGCGGGAGCATCCTACGAGCAGTACTTC.

As DNA, the CDR3 is TGCGCCAGCAGCTTGGGGACTAGAGACTACGAGCAGTACTTC. Residues: CASSLGTRDYEQYF. The gene calls are TRBV5-1 and TRBJ2-7; 7 bases match TRBD2. The germline V gene encodes CDR1 SGHRS and CDR2 YFSETQ. The CDR3 has 14 residues. Trimming took 0 bases from V and 3 from J; bases not matched to a gene: 3.

The chain joins TRBV5-5 to TRBJ1-4; 10 bases fit TRBD1. The germline gives CDR1 SGHKS, CDR2 YYEKEE (reference sequence). The CDR3 loop spans 18 amino acids. J gave up 1 base and V 3 bases, and 9 bases lay outside the gene matches. In DNA form, the CDR3 reads TGTGCCAGCAGCTCGTTCGGGACAGGGGCTCTAACTAATGAAAAACTGTTTTTT. This sequence encodes CASSSFGTGALTNEKLFF.

The CDR3 loop is CASSIGTGDNGYTF. The DNA for the CDR3 is TGTGCCAGTAGTATAGGGACAGGGGATAATGGCTACACCTTC. The chain recombines TRBV19 with TRBJ1-2; the match to TRBD1 covers 9 bases. Germline loops: CDR1 LNHDA, CDR2 SQIVND (reference sequence). V lost 1 base to trimming and J lost 6 bases; unmatched junction nucleotides: 3. The length of the CDR3 is 14 residues.

The chain joins TRBV5-1 to TRBJ2-2; D is undetermined. Germline V gene sequence: CDR1 SGHRS, CDR2 YFSETQ. This CDR3 is 13 amino acids long. Trimming took off 4 bases at V and 3 bases at J, with 7 bases between the two ends. CDR3 region: CASSPQDTGELFF. Here the CDR3 DNA reads TGCGCCAGCAGCCCGCAGGACACCGGGGAGCTGTTTTTT.

The CDR3 region has the DNA TGTGCCAGCAGCTTAGCGGCGCAGGATTCCTACGAGCAGTACTTC. Its protein is CASSLAAQDSYEQYF. The chain combines TRBV7-8 with TRBJ2-7; D ambiguous. Germline V gives CDR1 SGHVS, CDR2 FQNEAQ. The CDR3 is made up of 15 amino acids. Trimming cost V 0 bases and J 1 base, with 10 bases left between them. The entire variable domain, with the rest obtained from reference TRBV7-8 and TRBJ2-7, is as follows: GAGVSQSPRYKVAKRGQDVALRCDPISGHVSLFWYQQALGQGPEFLTYFQNEAQLDKSGLPSDRFFAERPEGSVSTLKIQRTQQEDSAVYLCASSLAAQDSYEQYFGPGTRLTVT.

The V and J genes are TRBV27 and TRBJ2-7; 7 positions match TRBD2. V was clipped by 6 bases and J by 2 bases; unmatched bases: 7. Germline V CDR1 and CDR2: MNHEY, SMNVEV (reference sequence). This CDR3 region has 14 residues. CDR3 bases: TGTGCCAGCAGGACCCTAGCGGTTACCTACGAGCAGTACTTC. Its protein product is CASRTLAVTYEQYF.

The rearrangement links TRBV18 to TRBJ1-4; 7 bases are shared with TRBD1. The CDR3 sequence is 15 residues long. Trimming cost V 2 bases and J 8 bases; bases outside gene matches: 8. CDR1 is KGHSH, CDR2 LQKENI, per germline. The CDR3 nucleotides are TGTGCCAGCTCACCAGTTACAGGGGATTCCGAAAAACTGTTTTTT. This gives the protein CASSPVTGDSEKLFF.